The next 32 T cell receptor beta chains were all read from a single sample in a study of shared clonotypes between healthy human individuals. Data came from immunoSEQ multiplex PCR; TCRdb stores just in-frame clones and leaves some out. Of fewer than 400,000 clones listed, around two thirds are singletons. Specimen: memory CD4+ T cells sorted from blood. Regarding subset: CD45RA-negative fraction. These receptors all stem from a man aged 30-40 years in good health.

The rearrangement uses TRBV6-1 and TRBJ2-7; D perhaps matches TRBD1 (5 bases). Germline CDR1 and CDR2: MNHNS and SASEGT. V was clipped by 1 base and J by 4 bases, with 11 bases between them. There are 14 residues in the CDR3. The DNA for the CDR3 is TGTGCCAGCAGTGAAGGAGGACACCGGTACGAGCAGTACTTC. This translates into CASSEGGHRYEQYF.

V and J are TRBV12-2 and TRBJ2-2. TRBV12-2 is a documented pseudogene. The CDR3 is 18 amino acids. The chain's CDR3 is CASRLVSVTGPVNGELFF. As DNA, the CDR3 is TGTGCAAGTCGCTTAGTTTCCGTTACTGGACCGGTGAACGGGGAGCTGTTTTTT.

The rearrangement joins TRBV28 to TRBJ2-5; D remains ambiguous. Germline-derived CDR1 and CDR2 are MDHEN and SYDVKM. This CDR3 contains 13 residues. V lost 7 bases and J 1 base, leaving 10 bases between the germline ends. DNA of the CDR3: TGTGCCAGCAATCGGTCTCCCCAAGAGACCCAGTACTTC. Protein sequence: CASNRSPQETQYF.

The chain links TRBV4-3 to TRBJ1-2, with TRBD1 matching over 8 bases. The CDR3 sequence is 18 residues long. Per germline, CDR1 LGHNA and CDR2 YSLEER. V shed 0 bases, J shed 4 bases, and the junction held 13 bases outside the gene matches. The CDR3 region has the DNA TGCGCCAGCAGCCAAGATTATTTTGCGGGGGACAGGAGCTATGGCTACACCTTC. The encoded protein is CASSQDYFAGDRSYGYTF.

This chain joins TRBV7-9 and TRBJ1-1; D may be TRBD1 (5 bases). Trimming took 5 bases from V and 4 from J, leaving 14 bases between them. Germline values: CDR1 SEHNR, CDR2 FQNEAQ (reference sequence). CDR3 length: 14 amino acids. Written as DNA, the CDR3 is TGTGCCAGCAGCCTAATGTCCAGGGCCACTGAAGCTTTCTTT. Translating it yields CASSLMSRATEAFF.

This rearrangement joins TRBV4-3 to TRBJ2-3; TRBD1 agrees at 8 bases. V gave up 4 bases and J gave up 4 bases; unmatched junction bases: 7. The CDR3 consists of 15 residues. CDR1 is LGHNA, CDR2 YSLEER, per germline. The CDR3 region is CASSPQGVSADTQYF. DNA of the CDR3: TGCGCCAGCAGCCCACAGGGGGTTTCGGCAGATACGCAGTATTTT.

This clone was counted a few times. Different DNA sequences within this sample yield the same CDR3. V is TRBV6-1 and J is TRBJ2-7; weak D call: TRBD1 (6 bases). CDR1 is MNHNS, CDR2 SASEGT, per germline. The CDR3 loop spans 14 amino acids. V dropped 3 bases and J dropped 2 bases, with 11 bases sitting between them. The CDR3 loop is CASSDRGGPYEQYF. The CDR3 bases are TGTGCCAGCAGTGACAGGGGTGGGCCCTACGAGCAGTACTTC.

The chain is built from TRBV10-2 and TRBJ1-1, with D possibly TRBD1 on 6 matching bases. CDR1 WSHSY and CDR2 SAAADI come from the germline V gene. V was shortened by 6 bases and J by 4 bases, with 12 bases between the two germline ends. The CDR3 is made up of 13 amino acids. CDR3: CASRSEGGTEAFF. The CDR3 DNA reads TGCGCCAGCAGATCCGAGGGGGGCACTGAAGCTTTCTTT.

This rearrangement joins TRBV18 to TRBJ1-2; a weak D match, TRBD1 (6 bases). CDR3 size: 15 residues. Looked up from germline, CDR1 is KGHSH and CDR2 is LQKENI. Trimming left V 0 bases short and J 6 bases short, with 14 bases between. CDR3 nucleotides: TGTGCCAGCTCACCACCTCCGGGACAAACGGATGGCTACACCTTC. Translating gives CASSPPPGQTDGYTF. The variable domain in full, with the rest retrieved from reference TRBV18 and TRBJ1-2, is NAGVMQNPRHLVRRRGQEARLRCSPMKGHSHVYWYRQLPEEGLKFMVYLQKENIIDESGMPKERFSAEFPKEGPSILRIQQVVRGDSAAYFCASSPPPGQTDGYTFGSGTRLTVV.

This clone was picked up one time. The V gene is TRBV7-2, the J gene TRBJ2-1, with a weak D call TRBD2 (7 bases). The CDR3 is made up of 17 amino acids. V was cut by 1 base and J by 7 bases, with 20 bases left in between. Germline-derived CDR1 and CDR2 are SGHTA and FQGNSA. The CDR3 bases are TGTGCCAGCAGCTTAGATTTTGCGGGCGGGGGACAAAATGAGCAGTTCTTC. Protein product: CASSLDFAGGGQNEQFF.

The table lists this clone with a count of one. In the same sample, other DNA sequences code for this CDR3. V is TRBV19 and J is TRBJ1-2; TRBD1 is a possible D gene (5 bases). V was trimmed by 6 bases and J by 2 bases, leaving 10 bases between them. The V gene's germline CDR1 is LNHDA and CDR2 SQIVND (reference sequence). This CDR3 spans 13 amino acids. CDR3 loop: CASRRDGNYGYTF. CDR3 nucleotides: TGTGCCAGTAGACGGGACGGGAACTATGGCTACACCTTC.

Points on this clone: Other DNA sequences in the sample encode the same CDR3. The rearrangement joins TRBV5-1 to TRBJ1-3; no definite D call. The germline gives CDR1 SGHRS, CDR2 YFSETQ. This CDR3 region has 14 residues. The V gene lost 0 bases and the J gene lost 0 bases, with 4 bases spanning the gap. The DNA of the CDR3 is TGCGCCAGCAGCTTGGACAGCTCTGGAAACACCATATATTTT. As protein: CASSLDSSGNTIYF.

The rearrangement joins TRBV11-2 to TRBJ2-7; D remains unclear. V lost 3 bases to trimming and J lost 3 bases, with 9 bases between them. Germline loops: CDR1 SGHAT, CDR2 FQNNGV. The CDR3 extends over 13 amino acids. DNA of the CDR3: TGTGCCAGCAGCTTTCCCCTAAGCTACGAGCAGTACTTC. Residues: CASSFPLSYEQYF. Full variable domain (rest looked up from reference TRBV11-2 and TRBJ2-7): EAGVAQSPRYKIIEKRQSVAFWCNPISGHATLYWYQQILGQGPKLLIQFQNNGVVDDSQLPKDRFSAERLKGVDSTLKIQPAKLEDSAVYLCASSFPLSYEQYFGPGTRLTVT.

The CDR3 is CASSFMGDTEAFF. CDR3 coding DNA: TGTGCCAGCAGCTTCATGGGAGACACTGAAGCTTTCTTT. The chain employs TRBV7-9 and TRBJ1-1; D is unclear. This CDR3 has 13 residues. The ends were cut back, 3 bases at V and 3 bases at J, with 8 bases in the middle. The germline gives CDR1 SEHNR, CDR2 FQNEAQ (reference sequence).

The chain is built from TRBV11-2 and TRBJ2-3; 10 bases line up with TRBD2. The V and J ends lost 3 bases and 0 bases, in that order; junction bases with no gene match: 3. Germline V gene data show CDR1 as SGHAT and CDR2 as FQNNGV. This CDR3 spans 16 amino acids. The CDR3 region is CASSFGTSVSTDTQYF. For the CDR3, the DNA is TGTGCCAGCAGCTTTGGGACTAGCGTGAGCACAGATACGCAGTATTTT.

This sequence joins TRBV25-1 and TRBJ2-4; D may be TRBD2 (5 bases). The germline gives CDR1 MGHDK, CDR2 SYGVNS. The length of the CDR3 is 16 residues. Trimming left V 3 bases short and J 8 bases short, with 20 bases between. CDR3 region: CASSDSRDRTADIQYF. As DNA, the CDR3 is TGTGCCAGCAGTGATTCACGGGATCGGACGGCAGACATTCAGTACTTC. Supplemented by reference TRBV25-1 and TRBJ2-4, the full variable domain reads EADIYQTPRYLVIGTGKKITLECSQTMGHDKMYWYQQDPGMELHLIHYSYGVNSTEKGDLSSESTVSRIRTEHFPLTLESARPSHTSQYLCASSDSRDRTADIQYFGAGTRLSVL.

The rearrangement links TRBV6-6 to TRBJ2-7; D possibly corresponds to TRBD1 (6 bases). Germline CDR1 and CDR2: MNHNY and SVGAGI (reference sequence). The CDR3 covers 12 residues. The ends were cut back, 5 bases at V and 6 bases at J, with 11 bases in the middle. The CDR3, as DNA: TGTGCCAGCAGTCACAGGGAAAGCGAGCAGTACTTC. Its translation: CASSHRESEQYF.

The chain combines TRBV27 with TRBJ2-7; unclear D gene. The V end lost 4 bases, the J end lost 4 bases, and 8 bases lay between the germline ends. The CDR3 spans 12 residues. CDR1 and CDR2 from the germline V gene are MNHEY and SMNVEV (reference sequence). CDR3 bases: TGTGCCAGCAGTTCCCCAGGATACGAGCAGTACTTC. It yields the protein CASSSPGYEQYF.

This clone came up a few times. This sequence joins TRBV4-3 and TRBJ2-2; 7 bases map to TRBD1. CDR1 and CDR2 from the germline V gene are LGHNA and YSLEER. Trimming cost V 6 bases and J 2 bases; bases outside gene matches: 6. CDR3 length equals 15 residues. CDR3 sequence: CASSRDSLNTGELFF. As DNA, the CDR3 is TGCGCCAGCAGTAGGGACAGTCTTAACACCGGGGAGCTGTTTTTT.

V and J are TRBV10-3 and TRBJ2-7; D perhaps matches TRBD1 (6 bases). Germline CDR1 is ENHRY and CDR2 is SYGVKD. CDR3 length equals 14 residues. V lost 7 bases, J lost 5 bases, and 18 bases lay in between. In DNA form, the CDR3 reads TGTGCCATCAAGGGGGTCGGGACCCAGAACGAGCAGTACTTC. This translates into CAIKGVGTQNEQYF.

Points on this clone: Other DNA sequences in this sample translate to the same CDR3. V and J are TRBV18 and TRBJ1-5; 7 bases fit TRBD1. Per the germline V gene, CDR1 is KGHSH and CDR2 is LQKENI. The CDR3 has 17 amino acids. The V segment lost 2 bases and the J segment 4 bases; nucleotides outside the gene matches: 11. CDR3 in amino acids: CASSPSSGTEYNQPQHF. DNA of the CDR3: TGTGCCAGCTCACCATCGTCCGGGACAGAGTATAATCAGCCCCAGCATTTT. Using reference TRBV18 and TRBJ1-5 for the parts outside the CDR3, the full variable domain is NAGVMQNPRHLVRRRGQEARLRCSPMKGHSHVYWYRQLPEEGLKFMVYLQKENIIDESGMPKERFSAEFPKEGPSILRIQQVVRGDSAAYFCASSPSSGTEYNQPQHFGDGTRLSIL.

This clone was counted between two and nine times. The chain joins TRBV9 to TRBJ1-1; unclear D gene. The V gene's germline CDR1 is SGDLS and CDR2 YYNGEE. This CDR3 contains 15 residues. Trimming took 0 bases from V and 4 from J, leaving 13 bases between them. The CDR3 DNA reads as TGTGCCAGCAGCGTAGGCCAGCTTAGAAGCACTGAAGCTTTCTTT. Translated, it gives CASSVGQLRSTEAFF.

CDR3 nucleotide sequence: TGTGCCACCAGTAAACTAAGGAACATTCAGTACTTC. It encodes CATSKLRNIQYF. The rearrangement links TRBV15 to TRBJ2-4; D gene ambiguous. This CDR3 comprises 12 residues. Germline lookup yields CDR1 LNHNV and CDR2 YYDKDF (reference sequence). Trimming shortened V by 6 bases and J by 7 bases, and 10 bases separated the two germline ends.

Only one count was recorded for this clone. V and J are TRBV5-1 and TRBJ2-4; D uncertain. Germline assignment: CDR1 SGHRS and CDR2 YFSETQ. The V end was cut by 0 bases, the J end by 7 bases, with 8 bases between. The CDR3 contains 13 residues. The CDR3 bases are TGCGCCAGCAGCTTGGAGATCGGGAACATTCAGTACTTC. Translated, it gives CASSLEIGNIQYF.

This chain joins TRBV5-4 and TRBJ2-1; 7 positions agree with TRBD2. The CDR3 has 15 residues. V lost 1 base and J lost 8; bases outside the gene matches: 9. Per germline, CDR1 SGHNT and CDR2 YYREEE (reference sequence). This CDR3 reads CASSLLGGSIDEQFF. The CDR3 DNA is TGTGCCAGCAGCTTGCTGGGGGGGTCGATTGATGAGCAGTTCTTC.

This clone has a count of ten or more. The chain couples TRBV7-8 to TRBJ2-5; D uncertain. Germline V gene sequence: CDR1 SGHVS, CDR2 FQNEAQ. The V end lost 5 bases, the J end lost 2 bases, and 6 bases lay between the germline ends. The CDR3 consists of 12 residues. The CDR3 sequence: CASSRDQETQYF. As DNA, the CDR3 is TGTGCCAGCAGCAGGGATCAAGAGACCCAGTACTTC.

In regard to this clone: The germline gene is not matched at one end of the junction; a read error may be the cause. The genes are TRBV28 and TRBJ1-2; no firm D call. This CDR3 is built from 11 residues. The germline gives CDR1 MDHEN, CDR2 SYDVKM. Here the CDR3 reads CASSSVVAPYF. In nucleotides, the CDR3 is TGTGCCAGCAGTTCTGTTGTCGCGCCTTACTTC.

DNA for the CDR3: TGTGCCATCAGGGAACAGGGGTCGGGCTCCTACAATGAGCAGTTCTTC. Protein product: CAIREQGSGSYNEQFF. The gene calls are TRBV10-3 and TRBJ2-1; 7 bases agree with TRBD1. Germline lookup yields CDR1 ENHRY and CDR2 SYGVKD. This CDR3 spans 16 amino acids. V lost 6 bases, J lost 0 bases, and 8 bases stayed unmatched.

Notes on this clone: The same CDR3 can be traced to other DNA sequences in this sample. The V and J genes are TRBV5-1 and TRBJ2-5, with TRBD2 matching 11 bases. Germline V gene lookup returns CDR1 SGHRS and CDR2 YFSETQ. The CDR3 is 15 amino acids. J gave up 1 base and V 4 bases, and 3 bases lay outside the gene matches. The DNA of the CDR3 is TGCGCCAGCAGCCGCGGGACTAGCGGCCAAGAGACCCAGTACTTC. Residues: CASSRGTSGQETQYF.

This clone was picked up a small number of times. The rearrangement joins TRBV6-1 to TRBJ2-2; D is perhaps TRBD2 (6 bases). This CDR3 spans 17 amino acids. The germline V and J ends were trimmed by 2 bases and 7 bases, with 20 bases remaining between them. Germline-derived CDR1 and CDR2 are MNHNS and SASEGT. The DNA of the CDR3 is TGTGCCAGCAGTGAACCCCGGGGTCGCCCCGGGGGCGGGGAGCTGTTTTTT. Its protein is CASSEPRGRPGGGELFF.

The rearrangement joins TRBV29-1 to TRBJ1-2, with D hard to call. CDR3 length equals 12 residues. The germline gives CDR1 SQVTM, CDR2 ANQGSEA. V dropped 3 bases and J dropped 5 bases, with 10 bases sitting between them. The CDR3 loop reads CSVDDPPYGYTF. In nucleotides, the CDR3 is TGCAGCGTTGATGACCCCCCGTATGGCTACACCTTC.

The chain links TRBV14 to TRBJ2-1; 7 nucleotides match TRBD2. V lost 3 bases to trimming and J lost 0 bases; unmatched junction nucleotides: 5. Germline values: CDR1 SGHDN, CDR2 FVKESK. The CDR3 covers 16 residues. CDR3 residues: CASSHEAGYSYNEQFF. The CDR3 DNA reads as TGTGCCAGCAGCCATGAAGCGGGGTACTCCTACAATGAGCAGTTCTTC.